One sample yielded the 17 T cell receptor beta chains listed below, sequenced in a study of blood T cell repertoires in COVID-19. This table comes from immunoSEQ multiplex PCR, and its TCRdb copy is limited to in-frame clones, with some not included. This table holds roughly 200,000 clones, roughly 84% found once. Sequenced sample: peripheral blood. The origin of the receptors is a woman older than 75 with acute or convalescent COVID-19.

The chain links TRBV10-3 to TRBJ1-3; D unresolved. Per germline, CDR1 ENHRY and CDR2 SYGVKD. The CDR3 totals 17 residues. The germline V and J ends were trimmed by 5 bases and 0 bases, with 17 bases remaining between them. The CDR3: CAISMVTAGDSGNTIYF. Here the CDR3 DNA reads TGTGCCATCAGTATGGTTACAGCCGGGGACTCTGGAAACACCATATATTTT.

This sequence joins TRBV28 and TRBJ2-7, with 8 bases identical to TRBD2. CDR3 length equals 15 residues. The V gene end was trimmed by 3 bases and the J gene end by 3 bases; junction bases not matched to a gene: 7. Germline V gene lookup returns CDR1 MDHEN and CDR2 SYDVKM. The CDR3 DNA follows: TGTGCCAGCAGTTTCCAGACTAGCGTTATCTACGAGCAGTACTTC. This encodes CASSFQTSVIYEQYF.

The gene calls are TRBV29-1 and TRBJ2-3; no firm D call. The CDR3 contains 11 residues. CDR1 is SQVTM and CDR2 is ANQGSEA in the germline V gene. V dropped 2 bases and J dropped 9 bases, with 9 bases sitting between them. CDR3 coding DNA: TGCAGCGTTGAAAGGCTAGACACGCAGTATTTT. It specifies CSVERLDTQYF.

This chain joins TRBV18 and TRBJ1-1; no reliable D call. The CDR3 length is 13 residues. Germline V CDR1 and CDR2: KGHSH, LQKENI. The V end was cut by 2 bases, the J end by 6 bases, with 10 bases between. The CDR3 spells CASSPNLVSEAFF. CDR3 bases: TGTGCCAGCTCACCAAATTTAGTCTCTGAAGCTTTCTTT.

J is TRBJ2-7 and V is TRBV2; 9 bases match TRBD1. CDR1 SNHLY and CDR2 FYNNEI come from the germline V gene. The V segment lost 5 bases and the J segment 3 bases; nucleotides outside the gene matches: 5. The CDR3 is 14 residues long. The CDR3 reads CASSITGGRYEQYF. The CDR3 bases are TGTGCCAGCAGTATTACAGGGGGCCGCTACGAGCAGTACTTC.

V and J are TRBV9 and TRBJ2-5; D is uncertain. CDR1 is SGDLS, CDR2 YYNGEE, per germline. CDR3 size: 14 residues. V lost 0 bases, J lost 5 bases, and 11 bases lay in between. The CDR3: CASSVGQILETQYF. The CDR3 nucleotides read TGTGCCAGCAGCGTAGGTCAAATTTTGGAGACCCAGTACTTC.

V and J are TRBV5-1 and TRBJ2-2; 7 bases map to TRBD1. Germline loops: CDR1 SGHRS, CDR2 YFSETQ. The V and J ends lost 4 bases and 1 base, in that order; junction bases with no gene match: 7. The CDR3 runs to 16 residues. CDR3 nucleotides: TGCGCCAGCAGCAGGGACAGCACGGGGAACACCGGGGAGCTGTTTTTT. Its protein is CASSRDSTGNTGELFF.

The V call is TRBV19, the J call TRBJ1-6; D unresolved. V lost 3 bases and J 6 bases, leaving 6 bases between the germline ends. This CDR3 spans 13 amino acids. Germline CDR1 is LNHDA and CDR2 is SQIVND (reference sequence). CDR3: CASSMLINSPLHF. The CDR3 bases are TGTGCCAGTAGTATGTTAATTAATTCACCCCTCCACTTT.

The CDR3 DNA reads TGTGCCAGCAGCTTGTACAGGGTAACTAATGAAAAACTGTTTTTT. This codes for CASSLYRVTNEKLFF. The chain uses TRBV5-4 and TRBJ1-4; tentatively, D is TRBD1 (6 bases). Trimming stripped 1 base from V and 1 base from J, with 8 bases between. Germline values: CDR1 SGHNT, CDR2 YYREEE (reference sequence). The CDR3 is 15 residues long.

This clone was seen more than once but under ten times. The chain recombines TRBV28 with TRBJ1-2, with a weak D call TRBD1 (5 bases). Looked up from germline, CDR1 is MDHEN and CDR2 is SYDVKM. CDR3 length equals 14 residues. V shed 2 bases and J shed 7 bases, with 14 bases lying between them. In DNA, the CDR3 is TGTGCCAGCAGTTTACGGGACGTCGGGGGTGGCTACACCTTC. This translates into CASSLRDVGGGYTF.

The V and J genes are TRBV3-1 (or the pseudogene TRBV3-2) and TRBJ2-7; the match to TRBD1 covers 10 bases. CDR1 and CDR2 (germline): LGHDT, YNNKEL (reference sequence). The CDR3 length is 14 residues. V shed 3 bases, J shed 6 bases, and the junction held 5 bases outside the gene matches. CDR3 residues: CASSHRTGGTEQYF. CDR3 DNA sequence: TGTGCCAGCAGCCACCGGACAGGGGGTACCGAGCAGTACTTC.

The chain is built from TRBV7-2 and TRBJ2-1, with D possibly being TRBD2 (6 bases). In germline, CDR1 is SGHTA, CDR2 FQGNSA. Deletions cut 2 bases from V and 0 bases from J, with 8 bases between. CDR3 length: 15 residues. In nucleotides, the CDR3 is TGTGCCAGCAGCTTACTTAGCGGCTCCTACAATGAGCAGTTCTTC. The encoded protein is CASSLLSGSYNEQFF.

The CDR3 coding sequence is TGCGCCAGCAGCCAAGGACCCGGGACAGGCTATGGCTACACCTTC. This sequence encodes CASSQGPGTGYGYTF. The V and J genes are TRBV4-1 and TRBJ1-2; 8 bases match TRBD1. Germline V gene sequence: CDR1 MGHRA, CDR2 YSYEKL. The CDR3 extends over 15 amino acids. The trim removed 1 base at V and 4 bases at J, leaving 5 bases unmatched.

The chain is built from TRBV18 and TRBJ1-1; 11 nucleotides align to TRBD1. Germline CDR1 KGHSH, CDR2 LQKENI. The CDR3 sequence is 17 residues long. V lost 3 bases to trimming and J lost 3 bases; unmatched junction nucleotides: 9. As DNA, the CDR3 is TGTGCCAGCTCACCTTTTGGACAGGGGGCCACCTACACTGAAGCTTTCTTT. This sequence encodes CASSPFGQGATYTEAFF.

The CDR3 bases are TGTGCCAGCAGCCCCCGCGTCTCCGAGGCATCCTACGAGCAGTACTTC. Protein product: CASSPRVSEASYEQYF. The chain couples TRBV11-2 to TRBJ2-7; D unresolved. CDR3 length: 16 amino acids. The germline CDR1 and CDR2 sequences are SGHAT and FQNNGV. Trimming shortened V by 5 bases and J by 1 base, and 18 bases separated the two germline ends.

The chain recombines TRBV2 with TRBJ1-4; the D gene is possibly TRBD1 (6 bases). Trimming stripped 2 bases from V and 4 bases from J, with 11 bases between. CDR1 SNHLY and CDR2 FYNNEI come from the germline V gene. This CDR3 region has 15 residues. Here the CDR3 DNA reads TGTGCCAGCAGTGAATGGGACACCTATAATGAAAAACTGTTTTTT. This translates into CASSEWDTYNEKLFF. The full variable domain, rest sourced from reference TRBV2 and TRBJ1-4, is EPEVTQTPSHQVTQMGQEVILRCVPISNHLYFYWYRQILGQKVEFLVSFYNNEISEKSEIFDDQFSVERPDGSNFTLKIRSTKLEDSAMYFCASSEWDTYNEKLFFGSGTQLSVL.

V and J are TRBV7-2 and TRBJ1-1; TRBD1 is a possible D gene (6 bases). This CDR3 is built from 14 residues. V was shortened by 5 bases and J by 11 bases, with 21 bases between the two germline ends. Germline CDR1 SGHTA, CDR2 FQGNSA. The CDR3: CASSPIPGAGGAFF. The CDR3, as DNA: TGTGCCAGCAGCCCGATCCCAGGGGCGGGTGGGGCTTTCTTT.